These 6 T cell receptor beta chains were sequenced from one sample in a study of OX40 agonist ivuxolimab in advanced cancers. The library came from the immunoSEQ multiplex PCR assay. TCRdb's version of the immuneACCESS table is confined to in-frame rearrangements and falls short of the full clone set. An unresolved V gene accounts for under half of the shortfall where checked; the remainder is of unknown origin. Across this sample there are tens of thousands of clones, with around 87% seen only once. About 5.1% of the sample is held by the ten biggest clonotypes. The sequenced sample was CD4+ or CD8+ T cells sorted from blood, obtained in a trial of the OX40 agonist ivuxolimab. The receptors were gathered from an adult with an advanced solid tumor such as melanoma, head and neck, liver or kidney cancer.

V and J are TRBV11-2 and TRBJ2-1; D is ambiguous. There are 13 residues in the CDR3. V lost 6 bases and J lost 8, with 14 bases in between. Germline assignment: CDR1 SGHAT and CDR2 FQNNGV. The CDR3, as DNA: TGTGCCAGCAGTCGACCATCCCTGGATGAGCAGTTCTTC. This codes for CASSRPSLDEQFF. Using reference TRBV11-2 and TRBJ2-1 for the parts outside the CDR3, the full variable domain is EAGVAQSPRYKIIEKRQSVAFWCNPISGHATLYWYQQILGQGPKLLIQFQNNGVVDDSQLPKDRFSAERLKGVDSTLKIQPAKLEDSAVYLCASSRPSLDEQFFGPGTRLTVL.

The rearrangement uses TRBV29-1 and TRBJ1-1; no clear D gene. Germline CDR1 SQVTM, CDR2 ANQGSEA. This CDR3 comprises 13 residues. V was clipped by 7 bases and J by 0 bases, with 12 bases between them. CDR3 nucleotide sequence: TGCAGCGCTGCGGGCTTCATGAACACTGAAGCTTTCTTT. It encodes CSAAGFMNTEAFF.

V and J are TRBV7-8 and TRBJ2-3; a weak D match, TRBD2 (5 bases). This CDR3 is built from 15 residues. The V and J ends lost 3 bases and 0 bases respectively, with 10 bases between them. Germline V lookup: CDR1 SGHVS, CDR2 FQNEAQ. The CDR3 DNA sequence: TGTGCCAGCAGCTTTAGGAGGTCTAGCACAGATACGCAGTATTTT. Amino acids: CASSFRRSSTDTQYF.

In DNA, the CDR3 is TGTGCCAGCAGCTTAGCGGGGGGACAAGAGACCCAGTACTTC. It is translated as CASSLAGGQETQYF. The rearrangement uses TRBV5-4 and TRBJ2-5, with 9 bases that match TRBD2. This CDR3 spans 14 amino acids. Germline CDR1 and CDR2: SGHNT and YYREEE (reference sequence). J gave up 2 bases and V 2 bases, and 1 base lay outside the gene matches.

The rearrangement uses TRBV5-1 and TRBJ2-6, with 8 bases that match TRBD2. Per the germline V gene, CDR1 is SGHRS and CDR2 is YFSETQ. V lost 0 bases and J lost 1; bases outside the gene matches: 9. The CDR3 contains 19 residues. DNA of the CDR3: TGCGCCAGCAGCTTGGCCCCGACGGGGGGGCAATCTGGGGCCAACGTCCTGACTTTC. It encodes CASSLAPTGGQSGANVLTF.

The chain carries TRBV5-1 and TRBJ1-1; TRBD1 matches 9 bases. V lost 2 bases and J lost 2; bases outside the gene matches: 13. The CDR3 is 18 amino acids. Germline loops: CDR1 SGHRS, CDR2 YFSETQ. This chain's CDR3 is CASSFGTGTGLFNTEAFF. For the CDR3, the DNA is TGCGCCAGCAGCTTTGGGACCGGGACAGGGCTTTTCAACACTGAAGCTTTCTTT.